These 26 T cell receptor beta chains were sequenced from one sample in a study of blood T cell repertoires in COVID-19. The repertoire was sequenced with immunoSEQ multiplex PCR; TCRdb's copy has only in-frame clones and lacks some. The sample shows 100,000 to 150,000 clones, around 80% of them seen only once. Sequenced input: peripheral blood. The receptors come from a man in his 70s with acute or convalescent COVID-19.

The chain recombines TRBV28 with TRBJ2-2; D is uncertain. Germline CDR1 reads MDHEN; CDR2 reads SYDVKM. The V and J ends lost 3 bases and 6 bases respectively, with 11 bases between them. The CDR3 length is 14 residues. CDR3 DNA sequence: TGTGCCAGCAGTTTTCGAGATCCTCCCGGGGAGCTGTTTTTT. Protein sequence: CASSFRDPPGELFF.

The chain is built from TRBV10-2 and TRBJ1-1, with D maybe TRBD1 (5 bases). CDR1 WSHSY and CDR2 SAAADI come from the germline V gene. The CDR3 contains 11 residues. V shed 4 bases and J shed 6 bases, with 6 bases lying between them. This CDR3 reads CASSGGAEAFF. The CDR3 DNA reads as TGCGCCAGCAGTGGGGGGGCTGAAGCTTTCTTT.

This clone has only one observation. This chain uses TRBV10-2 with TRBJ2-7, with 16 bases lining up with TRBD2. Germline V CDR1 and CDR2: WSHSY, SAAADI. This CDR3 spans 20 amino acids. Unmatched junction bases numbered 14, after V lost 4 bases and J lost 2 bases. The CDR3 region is CASSGGGGLAGGPVTYEQYF. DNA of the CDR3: TGCGCCAGCAGTGGGGGTGGGGGACTAGCGGGGGGGCCGGTCACCTACGAGCAGTACTTC.

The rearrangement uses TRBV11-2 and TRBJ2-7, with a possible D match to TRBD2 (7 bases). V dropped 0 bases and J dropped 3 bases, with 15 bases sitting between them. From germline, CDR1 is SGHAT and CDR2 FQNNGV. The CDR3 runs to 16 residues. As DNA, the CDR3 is TGTGCCAGCAGCTTAGATTTGCGGGGGCTGATCTACGAGCAGTACTTC. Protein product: CASSLDLRGLIYEQYF.

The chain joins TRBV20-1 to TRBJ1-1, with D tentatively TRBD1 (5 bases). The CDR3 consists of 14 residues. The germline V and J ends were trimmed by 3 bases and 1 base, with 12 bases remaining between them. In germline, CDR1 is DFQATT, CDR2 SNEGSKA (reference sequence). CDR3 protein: CSASWAGKNTEAFF. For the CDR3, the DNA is TGCAGTGCTAGTTGGGCAGGGAAGAACACTGAAGCTTTCTTT.

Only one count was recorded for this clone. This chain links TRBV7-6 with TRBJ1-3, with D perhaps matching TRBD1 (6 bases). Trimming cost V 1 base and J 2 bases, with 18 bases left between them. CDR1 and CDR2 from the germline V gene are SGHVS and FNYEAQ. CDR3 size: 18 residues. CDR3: CASSLDRTAARPGNTIYF. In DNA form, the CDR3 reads TGTGCCAGCAGCTTAGATAGGACAGCTGCCAGGCCTGGAAACACCATATATTTT.

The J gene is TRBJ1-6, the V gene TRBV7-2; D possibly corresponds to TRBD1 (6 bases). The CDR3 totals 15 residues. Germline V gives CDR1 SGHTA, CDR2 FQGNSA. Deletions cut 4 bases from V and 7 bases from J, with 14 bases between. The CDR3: CASSWAPGVNSPLHF. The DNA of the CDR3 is TGTGCCAGCAGCTGGGCACCAGGGGTAAATTCACCCCTCCACTTT. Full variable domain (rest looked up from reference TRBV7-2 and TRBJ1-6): GAGVSQSPSNKVTEKGKDVELRCDPISGHTALYWYRQSLGQGLEFLIYFQGNSAPDKSGLPSDRFSAERTGGSVSTLTIQRTQQEDSAVYLCASSWAPGVNSPLHFGNGTRLTVT.

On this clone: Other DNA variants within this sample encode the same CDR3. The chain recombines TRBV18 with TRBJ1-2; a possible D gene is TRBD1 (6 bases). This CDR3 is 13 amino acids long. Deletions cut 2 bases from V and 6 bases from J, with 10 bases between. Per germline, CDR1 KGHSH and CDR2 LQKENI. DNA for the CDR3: TGTGCCAGCTCACCAGGGCAGGGGCATGGCTACACCTTC. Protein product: CASSPGQGHGYTF.

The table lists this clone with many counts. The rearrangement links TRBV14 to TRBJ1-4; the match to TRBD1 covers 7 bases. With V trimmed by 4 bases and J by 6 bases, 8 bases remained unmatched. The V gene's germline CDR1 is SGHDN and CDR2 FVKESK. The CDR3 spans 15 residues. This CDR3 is CASSLYRGSDEKLFF. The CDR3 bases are TGTGCCAGCAGCCTTTACAGGGGTTCGGATGAAAAACTGTTTTTT.

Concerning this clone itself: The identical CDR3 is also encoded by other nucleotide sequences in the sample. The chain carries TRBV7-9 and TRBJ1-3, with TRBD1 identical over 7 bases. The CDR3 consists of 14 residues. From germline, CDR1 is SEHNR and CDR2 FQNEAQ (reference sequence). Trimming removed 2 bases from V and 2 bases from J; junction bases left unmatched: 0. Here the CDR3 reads CASSLQGAGNTIYF. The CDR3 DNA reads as TGTGCCAGCAGCTTACAGGGGGCTGGAAACACCATATATTTT.

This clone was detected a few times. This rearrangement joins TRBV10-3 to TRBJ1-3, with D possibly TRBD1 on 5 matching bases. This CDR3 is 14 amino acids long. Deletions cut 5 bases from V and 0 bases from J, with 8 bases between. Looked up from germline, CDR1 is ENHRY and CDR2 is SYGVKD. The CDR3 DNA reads TGTGCCATCAGTCCAGGGATCTCTGGAAACACCATATATTTT. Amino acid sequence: CAISPGISGNTIYF.

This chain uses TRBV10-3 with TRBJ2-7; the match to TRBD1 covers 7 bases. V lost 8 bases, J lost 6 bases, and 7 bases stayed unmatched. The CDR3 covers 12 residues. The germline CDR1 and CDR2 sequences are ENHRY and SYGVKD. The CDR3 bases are TGTGCCATCGGGGACAGTTTGGGCGAGCAGTACTTC. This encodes CAIGDSLGEQYF.

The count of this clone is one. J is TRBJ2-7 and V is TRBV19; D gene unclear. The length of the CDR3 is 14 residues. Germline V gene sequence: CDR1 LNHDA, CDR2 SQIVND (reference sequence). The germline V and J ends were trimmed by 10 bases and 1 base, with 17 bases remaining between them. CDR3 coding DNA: TGTGCCACAAAATTCAGCTTACAGTCCTACGAGCAGTACTTC. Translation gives CATKFSLQSYEQYF.

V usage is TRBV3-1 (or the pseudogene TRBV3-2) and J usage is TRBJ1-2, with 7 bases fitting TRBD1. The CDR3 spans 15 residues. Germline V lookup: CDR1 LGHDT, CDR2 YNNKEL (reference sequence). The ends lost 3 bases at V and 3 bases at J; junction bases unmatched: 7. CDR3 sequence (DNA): TGTGCCAGCAGCCATTCACAGGGGAGTGACTATGGCTACACCTTC. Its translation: CASSHSQGSDYGYTF.

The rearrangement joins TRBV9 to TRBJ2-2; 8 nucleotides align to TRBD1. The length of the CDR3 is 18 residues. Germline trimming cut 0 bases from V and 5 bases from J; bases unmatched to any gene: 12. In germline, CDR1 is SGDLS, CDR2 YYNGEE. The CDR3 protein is CASSVDAWDRLMTGELFF. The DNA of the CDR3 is TGTGCCAGCAGCGTAGATGCGTGGGACAGGCTAATGACCGGGGAGCTGTTTTTT. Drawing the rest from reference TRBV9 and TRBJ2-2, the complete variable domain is DSGVTQTPKHLITATGQRVTLRCSPRSGDLSVYWYQQSLDQGLQFLIQYYNGEERAKGNILERFSAQQFPDLHSELNLSSLELGDSALYFCASSVDAWDRLMTGELFFGEGSRLTVL.

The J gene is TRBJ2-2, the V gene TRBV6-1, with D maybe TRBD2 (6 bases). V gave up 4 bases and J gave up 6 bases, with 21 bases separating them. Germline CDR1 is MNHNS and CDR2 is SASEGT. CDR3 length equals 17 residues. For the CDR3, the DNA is TGTGCCAGCAGTGGGGCCAAGAAGCGGGCTTTGTCCGGGGAGCTGTTTTTT. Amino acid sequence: CASSGAKKRALSGELFF.

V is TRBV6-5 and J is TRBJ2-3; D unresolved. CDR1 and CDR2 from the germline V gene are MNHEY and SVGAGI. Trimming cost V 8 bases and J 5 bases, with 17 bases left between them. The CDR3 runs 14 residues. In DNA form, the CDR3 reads TGTGCCAGCTCGACGCTCCCCTCGGGAGATACGCAGTATTTT. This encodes CASSTLPSGDTQYF.

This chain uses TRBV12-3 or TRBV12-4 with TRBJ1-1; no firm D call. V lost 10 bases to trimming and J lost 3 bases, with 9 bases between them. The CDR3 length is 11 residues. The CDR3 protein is CATGFDTEAFF. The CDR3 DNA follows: TGTGCCACCGGGTTTGACACTGAAGCTTTCTTT.

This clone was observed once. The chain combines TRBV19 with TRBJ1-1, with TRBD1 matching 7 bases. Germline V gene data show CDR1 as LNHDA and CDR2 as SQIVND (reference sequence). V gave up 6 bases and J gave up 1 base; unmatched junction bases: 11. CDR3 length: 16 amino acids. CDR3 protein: CASSREGQITNTEAFF. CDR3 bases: TGTGCCAGTAGCAGAGAGGGACAGATTACGAACACTGAAGCTTTCTTT.

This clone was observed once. Here the CDR3 DNA reads TGTGCCAGCAGTTTAACGACAGGGGGAAATCAGCCCCAGCATTTT. Its translation is CASSLTTGGNQPQHF. V usage is TRBV27 and J usage is TRBJ1-5; 9 positions match TRBD1. The CDR3 has 15 amino acids. V gave up 2 bases and J gave up 4 bases; unmatched junction bases: 3. Germline V CDR1 and CDR2: MNHEY, SMNVEV (reference sequence).

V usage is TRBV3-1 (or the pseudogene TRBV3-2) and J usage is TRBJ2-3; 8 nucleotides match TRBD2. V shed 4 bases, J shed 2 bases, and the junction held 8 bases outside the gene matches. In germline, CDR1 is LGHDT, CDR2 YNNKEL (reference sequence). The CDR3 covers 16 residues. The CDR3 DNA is TGTGCCAGCAGCCTTCGGGGGGGAATTTTCACAGATACGCAGTATTTT. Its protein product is CASSLRGGIFTDTQYF.

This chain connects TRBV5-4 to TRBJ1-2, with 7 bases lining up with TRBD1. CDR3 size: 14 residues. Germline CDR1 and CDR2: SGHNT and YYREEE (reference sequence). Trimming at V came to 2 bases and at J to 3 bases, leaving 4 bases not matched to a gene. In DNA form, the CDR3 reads TGTGCCAGCAGCTTCAGGGGGGCCGACTATGGCTACACCTTC. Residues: CASSFRGADYGYTF.

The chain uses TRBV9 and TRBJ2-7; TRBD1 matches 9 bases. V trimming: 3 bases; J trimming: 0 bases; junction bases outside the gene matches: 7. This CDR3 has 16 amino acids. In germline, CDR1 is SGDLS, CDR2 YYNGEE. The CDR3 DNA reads TGTGCCAGCAGCGGGGCCCCGGGACAGGGCTCCTACGAGCAGTACTTC. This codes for CASSGAPGQGSYEQYF. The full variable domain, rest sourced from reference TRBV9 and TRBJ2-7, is DSGVTQTPKHLITATGQRVTLRCSPRSGDLSVYWYQQSLDQGLQFLIQYYNGEERAKGNILERFSAQQFPDLHSELNLSSLELGDSALYFCASSGAPGQGSYEQYFGPGTRLTVT.

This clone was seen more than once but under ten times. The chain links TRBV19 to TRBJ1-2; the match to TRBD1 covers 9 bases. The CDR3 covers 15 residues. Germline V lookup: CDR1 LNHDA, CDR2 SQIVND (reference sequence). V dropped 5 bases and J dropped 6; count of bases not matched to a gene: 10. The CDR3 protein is CASSAPGTGIHGYTF. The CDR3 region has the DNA TGTGCCAGTAGTGCGCCGGGGACAGGGATCCATGGCTACACCTTC.

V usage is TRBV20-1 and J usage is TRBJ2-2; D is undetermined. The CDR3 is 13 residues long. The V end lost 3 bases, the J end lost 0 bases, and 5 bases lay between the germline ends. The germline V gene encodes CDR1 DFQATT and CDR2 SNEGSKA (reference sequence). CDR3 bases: TGCAGTGCTAGTCAGGCGAACACCGGGGAGCTGTTTTTT. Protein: CSASQANTGELFF.

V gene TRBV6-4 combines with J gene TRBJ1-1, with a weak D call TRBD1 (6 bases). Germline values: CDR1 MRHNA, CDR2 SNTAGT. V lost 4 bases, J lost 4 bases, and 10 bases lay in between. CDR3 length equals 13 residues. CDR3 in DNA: TGTGCCAGCAGTGCGGCAGGGGCCACTGAAGCTTTCTTT. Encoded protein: CASSAAGATEAFF.